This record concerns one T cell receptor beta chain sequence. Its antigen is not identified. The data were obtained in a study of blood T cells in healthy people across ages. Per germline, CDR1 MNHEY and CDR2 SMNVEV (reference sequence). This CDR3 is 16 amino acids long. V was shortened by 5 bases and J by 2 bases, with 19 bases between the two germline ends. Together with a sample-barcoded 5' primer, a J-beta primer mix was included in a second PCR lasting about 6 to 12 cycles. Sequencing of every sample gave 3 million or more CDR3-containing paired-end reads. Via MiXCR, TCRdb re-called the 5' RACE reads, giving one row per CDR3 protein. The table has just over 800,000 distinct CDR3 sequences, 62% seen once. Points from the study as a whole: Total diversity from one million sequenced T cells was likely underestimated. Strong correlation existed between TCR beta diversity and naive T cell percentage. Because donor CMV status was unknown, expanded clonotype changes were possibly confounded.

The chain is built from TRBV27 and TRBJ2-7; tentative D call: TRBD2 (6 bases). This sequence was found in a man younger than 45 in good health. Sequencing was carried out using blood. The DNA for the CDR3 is TGTGCCAGCAGTAACAGTAGGGGACTTCTTACCTACGAGCAGTACTTC. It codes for CASSNSRGLLTYEQYF.